The 6 T cell receptor beta chains given below trace back to one sample, sequenced in a study of OX40 agonist ivuxolimab in advanced cancers. The library was produced with the immunoSEQ multiplex PCR assay. TCRdb took this table from immuneACCESS and kept in-frame rearrangements with V and J called. Such tables lack part of the clones; where checked against another copy, unresolved V genes explain under half of the gap, and the rest is unexplained. This sample lists around 74,000 clones; 70% to 90% were detected once. The ten largest clones represent 5% to 7% of the sample. The sequencing here drew on CD4+ or CD8+ T cells sorted from blood, taken in a trial of the OX40 agonist ivuxolimab. These receptors all stem from an adult with an advanced solid tumor such as melanoma, head and neck, liver or kidney cancer.

V is TRBV6-1 and J is TRBJ2-4; D tentatively reads TRBD1 or TRBD2 (6 bases each). The germline gives CDR1 MNHNS, CDR2 SASEGT. The CDR3 is made up of 14 amino acids. V dropped 7 bases and J dropped 1 base, with 11 bases sitting between them. CDR3 in amino acids: CASIEGGAKNIQYF. In DNA form, the CDR3 reads TGTGCCAGCATCGAAGGGGGGGCCAAAAACATTCAGTACTTC.

DNA of the CDR3: TGTGCCAGCAGCTTGGGCCCCGACAGGACCTACGAGCAGTACTTC. Translating gives CASSLGPDRTYEQYF. The genes are TRBV5-4 and TRBJ2-7, with a possible D match to TRBD1 (6 bases). Germline assignment: CDR1 SGHNT and CDR2 YYREEE (reference sequence). V lost 0 bases to trimming and J lost 2 bases, with 12 bases between them. The CDR3 contains 15 residues.

The chain links TRBV4-1 to TRBJ1-2; a possible D gene is TRBD1 (6 bases). V lost 7 bases, J lost 2 bases, and 17 bases lay in between. Germline-derived CDR1 and CDR2 are MGHRA and YSYEKL. The CDR3 extends over 15 amino acids. CDR3 in amino acids: CASTPDSGFNYGYTF. The CDR3 nucleotides are TGCGCCAGCACCCCGGACAGCGGCTTCAACTATGGCTACACCTTC.

The chain recombines TRBV20-1 with TRBJ2-5; D is unresolved. CDR3 length: 11 amino acids. V shed 6 bases and J shed 0 bases, with 5 bases lying between them. Germline lookup yields CDR1 DFQATT and CDR2 SNEGSKA (reference sequence). CDR3 amino acids: CSAEYQETQYF. Written as DNA, the CDR3 is TGCAGTGCGGAGTACCAAGAGACCCAGTACTTC.

This chain uses TRBV5-1 with TRBJ2-5; D perhaps matches TRBD1 (6 bases). The last part of the DNA fits TRBJ2-7 better; the J call may be wrong. CDR1 and CDR2 from the germline V gene are SGHRS and YFSETQ. This CDR3 has 15 residues. CDR3 loop: CASSGPMQGPYEQYF. The CDR3 DNA follows: TGCGCCAGCAGCGGGCCGATGCAGGGGCCCTACGAGCAGTACTTC.

This clone was seen ten or more times. The chain couples TRBV10-3 to TRBJ1-1; no clear D gene. Germline V gives CDR1 ENHRY, CDR2 SYGVKD. CDR3 length equals 12 residues. V lost 6 bases and J 5 bases, leaving 10 bases between the germline ends. CDR3 coding DNA: TGTGCCATCAGCCCGACGCGGACTGAAGCTTTCTTT. Translated: CAISPTRTEAFF.